The rows below give T cell receptor beta chains drawn from one sample of a study of blood T cell repertoires in COVID-19. Assay: immunoSEQ multiplex PCR; the TCRdb copy retains only in-frame clones and omits some. The sample includes about 220,000 clones, roughly 84% of them seen just once. The material sequenced was peripheral blood. All receptors derive from a woman aged 60-75 years with acute or convalescent COVID-19. CDR3s include the opening cysteine and the closing phenylalanine or tryptophan. The D gene is left open where the match is weak. Clone size is stated in some rows and not others, as once, few, many or a class when expanded.

j_call,clone_size,d_call,v_call,cdr3_nt,cdr3_aa
TRBJ2-3,NA,NA,TRBV5-4,TGTGCCAGCAGTAAGCAGGCAGATACGCAGTATTTT,CASSKQADTQYF
TRBJ2-1,NA,NA,TRBV11-2,TGTGCCAGCAGCAGGAAACTGACAAACTCCTACAATGAGCAGTTCTTC,CASSRKLTNSYNEQFF
TRBJ1-5,NA,NA,TRBV6-2/TRBV6-3,TGTGCCAGCAGTTACACAGTTAACTCCGGCAATCAGCCCCAGCATTTT,CASSYTVNSGNQPQHF
TRBJ1-6,NA,NA,TRBV3-1/TRBV3-2,TGTGCCAGCAGCCAAGGGTCCGGGTCACCCCTCCACTTT,CASSQGSGSPLHF
TRBJ1-1,NA,NA,TRBV29-1,TGCAGCGTTGAAGTCCAGGGATTCACTGAAGCTTTCTTT,CSVEVQGFTEAFF
TRBJ2-2,NA,TRBD1,TRBV19,TGTGCCAGTAGTATTAGGACAGGGGATTCCGGGCGGCGATCCGGGGAGCTGTTTTTT,CASSIRTGDSGRRSGELFF
TRBJ1-2,NA,TRBD1,TRBV4-1,TGCGCCAGCAGCCAAGAGGGACAGAACTATGGCTACACCTTC,CASSQEGQNYGYTF
TRBJ2-5,NA,NA,TRBV5-1,TGCGCCAGCTCCCTGGCCGTGGGGCGTCAAGAGACCCAGTACTTC,CASSLAVGRQETQYF
TRBJ1-4,few,NA,TRBV28,TGTGCCAGCAGTCCCCTGGGAGCAACTAATGAAAAACTGTTTTTT,CASSPLGATNEKLFF
TRBJ1-5,NA,TRBD1,TRBV2,TGTGCCAGCAGTTGGGACAGTAGCAATCAGCCCCAGCATTTT,CASSWDSSNQPQHF
TRBJ1-5,NA,NA,TRBV12-5,TGTGCTAGTGGTTTGGACGGGGTGGGGAATCAGCCCCAGCATTTT,CASGLDGVGNQPQHF
TRBJ1-2,NA,NA,TRBV4-3,TGCGCCAGCAGCCAAGATGTCCCCTGGGGGAGGGTGGATGGCTACACCTTC,CASSQDVPWGRVDGYTF
TRBJ1-1,few,TRBD1,TRBV28,TGTGCCAGCAAAAAGGGGACAGGGGGCGAAGCTTTCTTT,CASKKGTGGEAFF
TRBJ2-2,once,NA,TRBV6-6,TGTGCCAGCAGTTCAGGGGCCGGGGAGCTGTTTTTT,CASSSGAGELFF
TRBJ1-1,NA,NA,TRBV2,TGTGCCAGCAGTGATACACCGCAAAACACTGAAGCTTTCTTT,CASSDTPQNTEAFF
TRBJ1-4,NA,NA,TRBV28,TGTGCCAGCAGTTTAGACAGGAGGAGAGAAAAACTGTTTTTT,CASSLDRRREKLFF
TRBJ2-5,NA,NA,TRBV19,TGTGCCAGTAGTATTGTAGGAGGAGAGACCCAGTACTTC,CASSIVGGETQYF
TRBJ2-5,NA,TRBD2,TRBV2,TGTGCCAGCAGACGGGGGGTCGAGACCCAGTACTTC,CASRRGVETQYF
TRBJ1-2,NA,TRBD1,TRBV11-2,TGTGCCAGCAGCTTTTTAACAGGGGATGTCTACACCTTC,CASSFLTGDVYTF
TRBJ1-2,NA,NA,TRBV5-6,TGTGCCAGCAGCTTGGCCGGGGGCTACACCTTC,CASSLAGGYTF
TRBJ2-3,NA,TRBD2,TRBV5-1,TGCGCCACCAAAAGCCGGGGGGAAGGAACAGATACGCAGTATTTT,CATKSRGEGTDTQYF
TRBJ2-2,NA,TRBD1,TRBV12-3/TRBV12-4,TGTGCCAGCAGTCGACAGGGGGCCGGGGAGCTGTTTTTT,CASSRQGAGELFF
TRBJ2-3,once,NA,TRBV5-1,TGCGCCAGCAGCCTCCGGACAGATACAGATACGCAGTATTTT,CASSLRTDTDTQYF
TRBJ2-2,once,TRBD1,TRBV6-5,TGTGCCAGCAGAACAGGGGCGAACACCGGGGAGCTGTTTTTT,CASRTGANTGELFF
TRBJ1-1,NA,NA,TRBV21-1,TGTGCCAGCAAATACAGGGGTCCAGCTTTCTTT,CASKYRGPAFF
TRBJ1-1,NA,TRBD1,TRBV2,TGTGCCAGCAGTGGAGACAGGGTTGGAACTGAAGCTTTCTTT,CASSGDRVGTEAFF
TRBJ2-5,NA,TRBD1,TRBV19,TGTGCCAGTAGTGTCGGGACAGGGAGGGGAGAGACCCAGTACTTC,CASSVGTGRGETQYF
TRBJ1-4,NA,NA,TRBV4-3,TGCGCCAGCAGCAGATTCTTCCAGGGGCGGGGGGAAAAACTGTTTTTT,CASSRFFQGRGEKLFF
TRBJ2-1,NA,NA,TRBV4-3,TGCGCCAGCAGTCGGGGCGGGACAGTCAACAATGAGCAGTTCTTC,CASSRGGTVNNEQFF
TRBJ2-2,NA,NA,TRBV19,TGTGCCAGTAATACAGGGCGGGCCGGGGAGCTGTTTTTT,CASNTGRAGELFF
TRBJ2-3,NA,TRBD2,TRBV5-1,TGCGCCAGCAGCTCCCTCGGGCTAGCGGGGGTCCCAGATACGCAGTATTTT,CASSSLGLAGVPDTQYF
TRBJ1-2,NA,TRBD1,TRBV18,TGTGCCAGCTCTCGCGGACAGGAGTATGGCTACACCTTC,CASSRGQEYGYTF
TRBJ2-1,NA,TRBD2,TRBV10-3,TGTGCCATCAGTGTACAGTTGACTAGCGTGTTATCCAATGAGCAGTTCTTC,CAISVQLTSVLSNEQFF
TRBJ1-1,NA,NA,TRBV27,TGTGCCAGCAGTTTGGGGCAGACGAACACTGAAGCTTTCTTT,CASSLGQTNTEAFF
TRBJ1-3,NA,NA,TRBV21-1,TGTGCCAGCAGCACCGACGGCGAGGATTATGGAAACACCATATATTTT,CASSTDGEDYGNTIYF
TRBJ2-2,NA,NA,TRBV7-9,TGTGCCAGCAGTCAACAGGGTTCCGCCGGGGAGCTGTTTTTT,CASSQQGSAGELFF
TRBJ2-1,NA,NA,TRBV5-6,TGTGCCAGCAGCTTCCAGGGGCGCAATGAGCAGTTCTTC,CASSFQGRNEQFF
TRBJ2-7,NA,NA,TRBV2,TGTGCCAGCAGATTAGAGTCCTACGAGCAGTACTTC,CASRLESYEQYF
TRBJ2-3,NA,NA,TRBV3-1/TRBV3-2,TGTGCCAGCAGCCAGCGGAGCACAGATACGCAGTATTTT,CASSQRSTDTQYF
TRBJ2-7,NA,NA,TRBV5-5,TGTGCCAGCAGCTGGGGGCAACAGGTGTCCTACGAGCAGTACTTC,CASSWGQQVSYEQYF
TRBJ1-2,NA,TRBD1,TRBV15,TGTGCCACCAGCAGAGAGGGAGGACAGGCCTATGGCTACACCTTC,CATSREGGQAYGYTF
TRBJ2-3,NA,NA,TRBV9,TGTGCCAGCAGCTCCGGGACTTACACAGATACGCAGTATTTT,CASSSGTYTDTQYF